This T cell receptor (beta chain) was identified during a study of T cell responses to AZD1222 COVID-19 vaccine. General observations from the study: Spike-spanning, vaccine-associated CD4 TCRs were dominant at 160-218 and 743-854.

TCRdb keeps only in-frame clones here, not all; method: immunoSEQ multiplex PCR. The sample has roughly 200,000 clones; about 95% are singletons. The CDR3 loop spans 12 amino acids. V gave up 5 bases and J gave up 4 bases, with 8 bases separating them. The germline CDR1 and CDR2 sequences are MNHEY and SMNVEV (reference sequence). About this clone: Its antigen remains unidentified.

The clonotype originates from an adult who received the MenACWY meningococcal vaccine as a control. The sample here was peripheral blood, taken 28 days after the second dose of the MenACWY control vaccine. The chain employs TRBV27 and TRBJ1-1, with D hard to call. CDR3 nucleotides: TGTGCCAGCAGTGGGCTGGGCACTGAAGCTTTCTTT. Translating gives CASSGLGTEAFF.